These T cell receptor beta chains were read from a single sample in a study of graft-versus-host responses after intestinal transplantation. Sequenced by immunoSEQ multiplex PCR; TCRdb stores in-frame clones only, minus some. The table includes some 130,000 clones, around nine tenths detected once. Antigens for these TCRs are unknown. The sequences come from unstimulated CD4+ T cells sorted from spleen or lymph node cells, collected before intestinal transplant. These TCRs come from a human donor who received an intestinal transplant. The CDR3 runs from the conserved cysteine through the conserved F or W. The D gene is left open where the match is weak. Rows give clone size only sometimes, using once, few, many, or a class for an expanded clone.

j_call clone_size d_call v_call cdr3_nt cdr3_aa
TRBJ1-2 NA NA TRBV15 TGTGCCACCAGCGTAAGGGCGGAGGTCTATGGCTACACCTTC CATSVRAEVYGYTF
TRBJ1-2 NA NA TRBV6-6 TGTGCCAGCACCTACCCCGCGGACGGATACTATGGCTACACCTTC CASTYPADGYYGYTF
TRBJ1-2 NA NA TRBV30 TGTGCCTGGAACCGGGACCTGACTGGCTACACCTTC CAWNRDLTGYTF
TRBJ2-7 NA TRBD1 TRBV6-6 TGTGCCAGCAGTTATCGAACGGACAGGGGACGAGGCGAGCAGTACTTC CASSYRTDRGRGEQYF
TRBJ2-7 once NA TRBV6-5 TGTGCCAGCAGTCAAGGACAGGAGCAGTACTTC CASSQGQEQYF
TRBJ2-5 NA TRBD1 TRBV7-9 TGTGCCAGCAGCTTAGCCGGGACAGAGCAAGAGACCCAGTACTTC CASSLAGTEQETQYF
TRBJ1-2 NA TRBD1 TRBV14 TGTGCCAGCAGCCAAACGACAGGGTACGGCTACACCTTC CASSQTTGYGYTF
TRBJ1-1 NA NA TRBV5-1 TGCGCCAGCAGCTTGGCCCATATGAACACTGAAGCTTTCTTT CASSLAHMNTEAFF
TRBJ2-2 NA NA TRBV5-4 TGTGCCAGCAGACTGGGACAGAACACCGGGGAGCTGTTTTTT CASRLGQNTGELFF
TRBJ1-1 NA NA TRBV7-8 TGTGCCAGCAGCTTAGCAGGGGCGTACACTGAAGCTTTCTTT CASSLAGAYTEAFF
TRBJ1-6 NA NA TRBV7-8 TGTGCCAGCAGCTTATTAGGCGGAAGCTCCTATAATTCACCCCTCCACTTT CASSLLGGSSYNSPLHF
TRBJ2-1 NA TRBD1 TRBV18 TGTGCCAGCTCAACCGGGACAGCAGACAATGAGCAGTTCTTC CASSTGTADNEQFF
TRBJ2-7 NA NA TRBV14 TGTGCCAGCAGCAACCCAGGGTCTTCGTACGAGCAGTACTTC CASSNPGSSYEQYF
TRBJ2-7 NA NA TRBV16 TGTGCCAGCAGCCAATATACCTACGAGCAGTACTTC CASSQYTYEQYF
TRBJ2-2 NA NA TRBV5-6 TGTGCCAGCAGCCGGGGACCCGGGGAGCTGTTTTTT CASSRGPGELFF
TRBJ2-7 NA NA TRBV6-5 TGTGCCTGTGACCGTAGCTCCTACGAGCAGTACTTC CACDRSSYEQYF
TRBJ2-1 NA NA TRBV9 TGTGCCAGCAGCACGAGCGGTTCCCCCTACAATGAGCAGTTCTTC CASSTSGSPYNEQFF
TRBJ2-2 few NA TRBV13 TGTGCCAGCAGCTTCGACACCGGGGAGCTGTTTTTT CASSFDTGELFF
TRBJ2-7 NA TRBD2 TRBV6-5 TGTGCCAGCGCGGGGGGCGGCTCCTACGAGCAGTACTTC CASAGGGSYEQYF
TRBJ2-1 NA TRBD2 TRBV2 TGTGCCAGCAGGATTCCGGCGGGGGTCGTCAATGAGCAGTTCTTC CASRIPAGVVNEQFF
TRBJ1-6 NA NA TRBV19 TGTGCCAGTAGTATAGGATCCAGGGGCCGGTCACCCCTCCACTTT CASSIGSRGRSPLHF
TRBJ2-1 few TRBD2 TRBV10-3 TGTGCCAACCGCGGGGGGATCGACAATGAGCAGTTCTTC CANRGGIDNEQFF
TRBJ2-3 NA NA TRBV18 TGTGCCAGCTCACCACGGGGTAGCGGATCAGATACGCAGTATTTT CASSPRGSGSDTQYF
TRBJ2-1 NA TRBD2 TRBV7-3 TGTGCCAGCAGCCGAACTAGCGGGGGGGCGAATGAGCAGTTCTTC CASSRTSGGANEQFF
TRBJ1-2 once NA TRBV6-6 TGTGCCAGCAGTTACTCCCCCCAAAGACAGGCCCCTGGCTACACCTTC CASSYSPQRQAPGYTF
TRBJ1-2 once NA TRBV11-2 TGTGCCAGCAGCCGCGCGGGAGGGGATGGCTACACCTTC CASSRAGGDGYTF
TRBJ1-1 NA NA TRBV5-6 TGTGCCAGCAGCTTTTCGGGTGAGGCTTTCTTT CASSFSGEAFF
TRBJ2-3 NA TRBD1 TRBV5-1 TGCGCCAGCAGCTTGGGGCCGCACAGGGGGCAGGCAGATACGCAGTATTTT CASSLGPHRGQADTQYF
TRBJ2-1 once NA TRBV5-1 TGCGCCAGCAGCTGGACAGCTTTGAGCTCCTACAATGAGCAGTTCTTC CASSWTALSSYNEQFF
TRBJ2-5 NA NA TRBV18 TGTGCCAGCTCACTCGGCCCCCAAGAGACCCAGTACTTC CASSLGPQETQYF
TRBJ2-4 NA NA TRBV11-1 TGTGCCAGCAGCTTTAGTGTTGGAGGGAACATTCAGTACTTC CASSFSVGGNIQYF
TRBJ2-7 NA NA TRBV6-1 TGTGCCAGCACGGGGACCACCTTCTACGAGCAGTACTTC CASTGTTFYEQYF
TRBJ1-1 NA TRBD1 TRBV11-2 TGTGCCAGCAGCCGCGGACAGGGAAACACTGAAGCTTTCTTT CASSRGQGNTEAFF
TRBJ2-7 NA NA TRBV11-2 TGTGCCAGCAGCTCCCCGCCGACAGCGGCCTACGAGCAGTACTTC CASSSPPTAAYEQYF
TRBJ1-4 NA NA TRBV19 TGTGCCAGTAGTATCCCGGGGACAAAACTGTTTTTT CASSIPGTKLFF
TRBJ1-6 NA NA TRBV7-9 TGTGCCAGCAGCTTAGACAGTAATTCACCCCTCCACTTT CASSLDSNSPLHF
TRBJ1-1 NA NA TRBV20-1 TGCAGTGGAATGGTGAACACTGAAGCTTTCTTT CSGMVNTEAFF
TRBJ1-5 NA NA TRBV29-1 TGCAGCGTTGGGGGGGCGTCAGGGGATCAGCCCCAGCATTTT CSVGGASGDQPQHF
TRBJ2-7 once NA TRBV6-4 TGTGCCACCATTCCTACAGGGACGGACCTGCCCCAATCCTCCTACGAGCAGTACTTC CATIPTGTDLPQSSYEQYF
TRBJ1-2 once NA TRBV7-9 TGTGCCAGCAGCTTATCAAATTTAGCGGATTATGGCTACACCTTC CASSLSNLADYGYTF
TRBJ2-2 NA NA TRBV11-2 TGTGCCAGCAGCTTAGGAGTCGGGGGAAACACCGGGGAGCTGTTTTTT CASSLGVGGNTGELFF
TRBJ2-2 NA NA TRBV7-2 TGTGCCAGCAGCTTAGAAGGTTACACCGGGGAGCTGTTTTTT CASSLEGYTGELFF
TRBJ2-7 NA NA TRBV30 TGTGCCTGGAGTGTAACCGGGGGGCCCTACGAGCAGTACTTC CAWSVTGGPYEQYF
TRBJ2-2 NA TRBD1 TRBV19 TGTGCCAGTAGTAACGACAGGGCTTTCACCGGGGAGCTGTTTTTT CASSNDRAFTGELFF
TRBJ1-5 NA NA TRBV18 TGTGCCAGCTCACCCCTATCTAGCAATCAGCCCCAGCATTTT CASSPLSSNQPQHF
TRBJ2-1 NA NA TRBV7-7 TGTGCCAGCAGCCCCCAAGCCGGGGTTTACAATGAGCAGTTCTTC CASSPQAGVYNEQFF